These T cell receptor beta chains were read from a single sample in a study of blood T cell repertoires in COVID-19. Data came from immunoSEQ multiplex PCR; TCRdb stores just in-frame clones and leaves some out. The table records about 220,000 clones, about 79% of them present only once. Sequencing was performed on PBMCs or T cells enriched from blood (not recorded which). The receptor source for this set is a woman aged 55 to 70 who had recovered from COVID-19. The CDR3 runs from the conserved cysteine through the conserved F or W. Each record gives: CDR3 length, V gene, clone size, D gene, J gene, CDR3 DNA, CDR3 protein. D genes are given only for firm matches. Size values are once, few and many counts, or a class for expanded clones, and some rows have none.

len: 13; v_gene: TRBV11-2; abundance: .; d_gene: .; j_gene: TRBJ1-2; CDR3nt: TGTGCCAGCAGCTTCGAAGGGGCAAGGGGCTACACCTTC; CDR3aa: CASSFEGARGYTF
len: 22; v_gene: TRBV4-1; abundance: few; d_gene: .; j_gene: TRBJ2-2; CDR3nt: TGCGCCAGCAGCCAAGCCTCGGCCACTGAAGCTGTAACATTGTGGGGCTCGGGGGAGCTGTTTTTT; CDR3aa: CASSQASATEAVTLWGSGELFF
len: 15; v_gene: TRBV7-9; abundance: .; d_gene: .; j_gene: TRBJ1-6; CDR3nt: TGTGCCAGCAGCTTAGGGGACACCAGGAATTCACCCCTCCACTTT; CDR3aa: CASSLGDTRNSPLHF
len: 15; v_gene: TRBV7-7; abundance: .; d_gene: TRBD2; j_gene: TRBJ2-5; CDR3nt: TGTGCCAGCAGCTTAGGACTAGCGGGCCAAGAGACCCAGTACTTC; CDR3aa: CASSLGLAGQETQYF
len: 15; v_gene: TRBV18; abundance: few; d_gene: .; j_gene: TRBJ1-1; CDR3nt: TGTGCCAGCTCAAGCGAAGGGGGGGGCAGGACTGAAGCTTTCTTT; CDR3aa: CASSSEGGGRTEAFF
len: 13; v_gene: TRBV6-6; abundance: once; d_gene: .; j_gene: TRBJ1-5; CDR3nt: TGTGCCAGCAGCCCCGGACAAACGCAGCCCCAGCATTTT; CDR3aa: CASSPGQTQPQHF
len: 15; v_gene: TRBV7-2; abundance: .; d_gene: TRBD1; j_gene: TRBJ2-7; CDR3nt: TGTGCCAGCAGCTTTGGGGGACAGGGGTCCTACGAGCAGTACTTC; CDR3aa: CASSFGGQGSYEQYF
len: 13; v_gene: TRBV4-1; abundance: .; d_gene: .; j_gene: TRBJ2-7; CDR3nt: TGCGCCAGCAGCCCGTTTAGGGGGTACGAGCAGTACTTC; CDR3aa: CASSPFRGYEQYF
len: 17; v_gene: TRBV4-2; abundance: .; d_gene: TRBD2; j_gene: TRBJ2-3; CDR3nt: TGTGCCAGCAGCCAAGTGACTAGCGGGGGGGCAGCAGATACGCAGTATTTT; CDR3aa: CASSQVTSGGAADTQYF
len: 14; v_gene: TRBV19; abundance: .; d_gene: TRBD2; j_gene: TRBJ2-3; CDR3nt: TGTGCCAGCAGGGGCGGGGGGGCCACAGATACGCAGTATTTT; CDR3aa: CASRGGGATDTQYF
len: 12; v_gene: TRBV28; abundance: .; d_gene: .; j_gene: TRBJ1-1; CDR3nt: TGTGCCAGCAGACCGGACAGCACTGAAGCTTTCTTT; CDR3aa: CASRPDSTEAFF
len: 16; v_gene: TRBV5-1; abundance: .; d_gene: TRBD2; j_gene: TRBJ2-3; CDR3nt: TGCGCCAGCAGTTCCGGGACTAGCGGGAGCACAGATACGCAGTATTTT; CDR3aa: CASSSGTSGSTDTQYF
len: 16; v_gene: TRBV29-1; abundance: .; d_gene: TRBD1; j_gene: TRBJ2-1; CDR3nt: TGCAGCGTTGAAGACCGGACAGGGGGCTCCTACAATGAGCAGTTCTTC; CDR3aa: CSVEDRTGGSYNEQFF
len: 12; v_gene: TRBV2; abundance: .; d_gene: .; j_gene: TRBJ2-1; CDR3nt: TGTGCCAGCAGTGAGCCGCGTCCTGAGCAGTTCTTC; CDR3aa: CASSEPRPEQFF
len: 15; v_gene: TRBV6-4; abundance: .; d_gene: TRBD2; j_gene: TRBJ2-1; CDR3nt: TGTGCCAGCAGTGAAGGGACTAGCATCTACAATGAGCAGTTCTTC; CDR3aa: CASSEGTSIYNEQFF
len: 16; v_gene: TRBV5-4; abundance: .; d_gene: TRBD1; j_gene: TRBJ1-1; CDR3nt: TGTGCCAGCAGTAAGGGGGCGGATCGGATAAGGTTTGAAGCTTTCTTT; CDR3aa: CASSKGADRIRFEAFF
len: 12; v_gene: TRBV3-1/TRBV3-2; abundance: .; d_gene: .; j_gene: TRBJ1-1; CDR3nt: TGTGCCAGCAGCCTTAGTCACACTGAAGCTTTCTTT; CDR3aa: CASSLSHTEAFF